The clone carrying this TCR beta chain was seen a handful of times. What it recognizes is unknown. The data stem from a study of T cells in Graves' hyperthyroidism and ophthalmopathy. Findings and caveats of the study: Blood samples included most of the expanded thyroid clonotypes exceeding 0.001.

TCR beta CDR3 sequences were amplified from RNA transcripts. During a first-round RT-PCR of the TCR CDR3, the HTBI primer set was used. TCRdb processed the multiplex PCR reads anew with MiXCR; each CDR3 protein has one entry. This sample has roughly 550,000 distinct CDR3 sequences, with around 15% found just once. V shed 0 bases, J shed 3 bases, and the junction held 5 bases outside the gene matches. This CDR3 has 15 amino acids. CDR1 is SGHDT, CDR2 YYEEEE, per germline. The sequencing input was blood. This clonotype originated in a woman younger than 45 with Graves' ophthalmopathy. The rearrangement joins TRBV5-6 to TRBJ2-7, with 8 nucleotides matching TRBD2. The CDR3 sequence: CASSLESSGSYEQYF. The CDR3 bases are TGTGCCAGCAGCTTGGAATCCAGCGGGAGCTACGAGCAGTACTTC. The full variable domain, its missing parts supplied by reference TRBV5-6 and TRBJ2-7, is DAGVTQSPTHLIKTRGQQVTLRCSPKSGHDTVSWYQQALGQGPQFIFQYYEEEERQRGNFPDRFSGHQFPNYSSELNVNALLLGDSALYLCASSLESSGSYEQYFGPGTRLTVT.